In its sample, the clone carrying this T cell receptor beta chain ranks as medium-sized. The data were produced by immunoSEQ multiplex PCR, yet TCRdb's version contains in-frame clones alone and is incomplete. In the table there are fewer than 70,000 clones, around 90% of which are singletons. This sample was included in a study of siplizumab effects on memory and regulatory T cells. J gave up 6 bases and V 5 bases, and 10 bases lay outside the gene matches. The CDR3 sequence is 16 residues long. CDR1 and CDR2 from the germline V gene are MNHNY and SVGAGI (reference sequence). Sample: Tregs sorted from blood. This chain uses TRBV6-6 with TRBJ2-1; 10 nucleotides align to TRBD2. This receptor was identified in a human donor in good health. As DNA, the CDR3 is TGTGCCAGCAGTAGAGGACTAGCGGAGCGCCGCAATGAGCAGTTCTTC. This gives the protein CASSRGLAERRNEQFF.